This entry is about one T cell receptor (beta chain). There are a few counts of this clonotype. The target of this receptor is not known. No base qualities exist here, and no much larger clone lies one base off it. This record belongs to a study of patients and donors after allogeneic stem cell transplantation (dated by TCRdb to 2018 to 2020). Libraries were built with RT-PCR. TCRdb names NextSeq 550 as the instrument used. The public reads were quality trimmed at Q25 with fastp and then assembled into clones with MiXCR by TCRdb, keeping productive beta chains. Every CDR3 protein is listed once, alongside the most common genes and DNA of its rows. Here the sample has 900,000 to 1,000,000 distinct CDR3 sequences; roughly 17% occur a single time. The ten largest make up roughly 6% of the sample. The CDR3 runs 14 residues from the cysteine to the phenylalanine. Only the CDR3 part of the read is kept: 42 bases, read in frame from the first base. As encoded in the germline V gene, CDR1 is SGHTS while CDR2 is YDEGEE. V has 3 bases trimmed and J has 4 bases trimmed; junction bases matching no gene number 7.

The TCR sequence derives from a human donor who was either an allogeneic HSCT recipient or a stem cell or donor lymphocyte infusion donor (not recorded which). It is not recorded whose cells these are; they may come from a transplant donor. Sequenced input: blood, either unsorted or a sorted T cell fraction (not recorded which). Here the chain combines TRBV5-8 and TRBJ2-7; 7 bases in between match TRBD2. The DNA reads TGTGCCAGCAGCTGGGAGGGCGCGGTGTACGAGCAGTACTTC. It is translated as CASSWEGAVYEQYF. The variable domain in full, with residues beyond the CDR3 obtained from the reference TRBV5-8 and TRBJ2-7 genes, is EAGVTQSPTHLIKTRGQQATLRCSPISGHTSVYWYQQALGLGLQFLLWYDEGEERNRGNFPPRFSGRQFPNYSSELNVNALELEDSALYLCASSWEGAVYEQYFGPGTRLTVT.